This TCR beta chain was captured by sequencing in a study of blood T cell repertoires in COVID-19. Background on the study: Nucleic acid was either cDNA or gDNA, and it came from T cells, B-cell-depleted T cells, or PBMCs.

J gave up 4 bases and V 1 base, and 11 bases lay outside the gene matches. CDR1 and CDR2 from the germline V gene are SGHTS and YDEGEE. The CDR3 extends over 17 amino acids. Per the authors' pipeline: Researchers report that nucleated cell counts were estimated from reference gene primer amplification. Produced via immunoSEQ multiplex PCR; TCRdb's table is partial and in-frame only. That table gives V, J and clone size, and the DNA gave D and trimming. This sample has over 300,000 clones, with 90% found just once. The J gene is TRBJ1-5, the V gene TRBV5-8; 7 nucleotides align to TRBD1. This sequence originates from a man aged 18 to 35 with active or convalescent COVID-19. Sequencing used peripheral blood. The CDR3 DNA is TGTGCCAGCAGCTTGTTAACAGGGCAGGGGGTTAATCAGCCCCAGCATTTT. Amino acids: CASSLLTGQGVNQPQHF.